The 7 T cell receptor beta chains listed next were all sequenced from one sample in a study of T cell repertoires in cytomegalovirus infection. In TCRdb, the reads were re-called with MiXCR into one record per CDR3 protein. This repertoire shows about 360,000 distinct CDR3 sequences, around 18% found once; its top ten account for approximately 8%. Sequencing was done on a sample of PBMCs. These receptors were collected from a human donor in good health (CMV status not recorded). Some clones in this sample may be carry-over from other donors' samples.

This clonotype appeared many times. V is TRBV7-9 and J is TRBJ1-1; 10 bases match TRBD1. Germline trimming cut 4 bases from V and 1 base from J; bases unmatched to any gene: 18. This CDR3 has 20 residues. Germline V gene data show CDR1 as SEHNR and CDR2 as FQNEAQ (reference sequence). The CDR3 DNA reads as TGTGCCAGCAGCTCTCAGCAATTGGACAGGGGGTATGGTAAGAACACTGAAGCTTTCTTT. This codes for CASSSQQLDRGYGKNTEAFF. Combining the CDR3 with reference TRBV7-9 and TRBJ1-1 gives the whole variable domain DTGVSQNPRHKITKRGQNVTFRCDPISEHNRLYWYRQTLGQGPEFLTYFQNEAQLEKSRLLSDRFSAERPKGSFSTLEIQRTEQGDSAMYLCASSSQQLDRGYGKNTEAFFGQGTRLTVV.

This clonotype occurred many times. The V gene is TRBV7-2, the J gene TRBJ2-5; no clear D gene. The CDR3 is 16 amino acids. The V and J ends lost 1 base and 5 bases respectively, with 17 bases between them. Germline V gene data show CDR1 as SGHTA and CDR2 as FQGNSA. The CDR3: CASSLVLGLVGETQYF. The CDR3 DNA is TGTGCCAGCAGCTTAGTTCTCGGGCTAGTCGGTGAGACCCAGTACTTC.

This chain joins TRBV20-1 and TRBJ2-3; unclear D gene. The CDR3 is 12 residues long. V was shortened by 3 bases and J by 6 bases, with 10 bases between the two germline ends. The germline gives CDR1 DFQATT, CDR2 SNEGSKA (reference sequence). Here the CDR3 reads CSASARKDTQYF. The CDR3 DNA reads TGCAGTGCTAGTGCTAGGAAGGATACGCAGTATTTT.

J is TRBJ1-2 and V is TRBV5-6; maybe TRBD1 (6 bases). The germline V and J ends were trimmed by 5 bases and 0 bases, with 11 bases remaining between them. From germline, CDR1 is SGHDT and CDR2 YYEEEE. The CDR3 length is 14 residues. CDR3: CASRTGQTNYGYTF. For the CDR3, the DNA is TGTGCCAGCAGGACTGGACAGACTAACTATGGCTACACCTTC. Full variable domain (missing parts from reference TRBV5-6 and TRBJ1-2): DAGVTQSPTHLIKTRGQQVTLRCSPKSGHDTVSWYQQALGQGPQFIFQYYEEEERQRGNFPDRFSGHQFPNYSSELNVNALLLGDSALYLCASRTGQTNYGYTFGSGTRLTVV.

This clonotype was observed a few times. The J gene is TRBJ1-5, the V gene TRBV12-5; possibly TRBD1 for D (5 bases). The CDR3 has 16 residues. Germline V gene sequence: CDR1 LGHNT, CDR2 FRNRAP. Deletions cut 5 bases from V and 0 bases from J, with 14 bases between. In nucleotides, the CDR3 is TGTGCTAGTGGTCCCAGGGAACAGAATAGCAATCAGCCCCAGCATTTT. Translation: CASGPREQNSNQPQHF.

The chain links TRBV19 to TRBJ2-1; TRBD2 matches 14 bases. The length of the CDR3 is 15 residues. J gave up 7 bases and V 6 bases, and 5 bases lay outside the gene matches. Looked up from germline, CDR1 is LNHDA and CDR2 is SQIVND (reference sequence). DNA for the CDR3: TGTGCCAGTAGCTCCGGGACTAGCGGGGGTAATGAGCAGTTCTTC. Amino acids: CASSSGTSGGNEQFF. Full variable domain (missing parts from reference TRBV19 and TRBJ2-1): DGGITQSPKYLFRKEGQNVTLSCEQNLNHDAMYWYRQDPGQGLRLIYYSQIVNDFQKGDIAEGYSVSREKKESFPLTVTSAQKNPTAFYLCASSSGTSGGNEQFFGPGTRLTVL.

The V gene is TRBV6-2 or TRBV6-3, the J gene TRBJ2-3, with 9 bases identical to TRBD2. Looked up from germline, CDR1 is MNHEY and CDR2 is SVGEGT. This CDR3 comprises 18 residues. Trimming removed 0 bases from V and 1 base from J; junction bases left unmatched: 8. Here the CDR3 reads CASSYSAGGPWGTDTQYF. In nucleotides, the CDR3 is TGTGCCAGCAGTTACTCTGCGGGGGGGCCCTGGGGCACAGATACGCAGTATTTT.